This note documents a single T cell receptor (beta chain) sequence. The germline V gene has CDR1 KGHSH and CDR2 LQKENI. The ends were cut back, 3 bases at V and 4 bases at J, with 9 bases in the middle. CDR3 length: 13 amino acids. PCR primers comprised 60 Vbeta and 13 Jbeta primers. Only in-frame clones appear in the TCRdb table, and some are missing; sequencing was by immunoSEQ multiplex PCR. The table has 110,000 or so clones, around 70% seen once; the top ten hold 4% to 5%. The data derive from a study of cytomegalovirus exposure and HLA in healthy donors. The specimen was PBMCs. The clonotype comes from a woman aged 40-49 years in good health and CMV-seropositive. V gene TRBV18 combines with J gene TRBJ1-2, with D perhaps TRBD1 (5 bases). The chain's CDR3 is CASSPAGPYGYTF. The DNA of the CDR3 is TGTGCCAGCTCACCGGCAGGGCCCTATGGCTACACCTTC.